This TCR beta chain stems from a study of blood T cells in healthy people across ages. Study background: Template-switching capture recovered about one barcoded beta molecule per two T cells.

The use of a sample-barcoded 5' primer and a J-beta primer mix characterized a second PCR of about 7 to 12 cycles. In TCRdb, the 5' RACE reads were re-called with MiXCR into one record per CDR3 protein. The table shows 700,000 to 850,000 distinct CDR3 sequences, with about 53% occurring only once. Germline values: CDR1 DFQATT, CDR2 SNEGSKA (reference sequence). CDR3 length: 12 amino acids. Trimming shortened V by 0 bases and J by 8 bases, and 10 bases separated the two germline ends. Extraction yielded at least 6 micrograms of total RNA per sample. What was sequenced was blood. The rearrangement joins TRBV20-1 to TRBJ1-2; D is ambiguous. The receptor's source is a man at least 80 years old in good health. CDR3 region: CSARDPGQGYTF. DNA for the CDR3: TGCAGTGCTAGAGATCCCGGCCAGGGCTACACCTTC.